This T cell receptor beta chain was recovered during a study of blood T cells in healthy people across ages. Study-level points and caveats: Per-million-T-cell TCR beta diversity fell roughly linearly with age.

On this clonotype: Its specificity is unknown.

Per germline, CDR1 DFQATT and CDR2 SNEGSKA (reference sequence). The CDR3 runs 17 residues. Trimming took 5 bases from V and 0 from J; bases not matched to a gene: 15. Alongside a J-beta primer mix, a sample-barcoded 5' primer served in a second PCR lasting about 7 to 11 cycles. One entry per CDR3 protein, called by TCRdb with MiXCR from the 5' RACE reads. Seen here are hundreds of thousands of distinct CDR3 sequences, around 50% observed once, and the top ten hold 20% to 30%. Sequenced input: blood. V and J are TRBV20-1 and TRBJ1-2; 7 bases match TRBD1. The clonotype comes from a man aged 40-50 years in good health. The CDR3 protein is CSAPTRQGDKANYGYTF. CDR3 sequence (DNA): TGCAGTGCTCCGACCCGACAGGGCGACAAAGCTAACTATGGCTACACCTTC.